A single sample gave rise to the 22 T cell receptor beta chains below, sequenced in a study of blood T cells in healthy people across ages. Through a sample-barcoded 5' primer and a J-beta primer mix, a second PCR was run for roughly 7 to 11 cycles. Each CDR3 protein gets one entry after TCRdb re-called the 5' RACE reads with MiXCR. Here the sample spans about 1 million distinct CDR3 sequences, approximately 26% being singletons. These data also featured in a second study, about T cells of mothers and their children.

The sequenced sample consisted of blood. The origin of the receptors is a girl aged 2 to 9 in good health.

This chain joins TRBV7-9 and TRBJ2-3; D tentatively fits TRBD1 or TRBD2 (5 bases each). From germline, CDR1 is SEHNR and CDR2 FQNEAQ (reference sequence). This CDR3 spans 15 amino acids. The V and J ends lost 6 bases and 2 bases respectively, with 15 bases between them. The CDR3, as DNA: TGTGCCAGCAGGCAAGGGACGGAATACACAGATACGCAGTATTTT. The encoded protein is CASRQGTEYTDTQYF. Complete variable domain (other parts from reference TRBV7-9 and TRBJ2-3): DTGVSQNPRHKITKRGQNVTFRCDPISEHNRLYWYRQTLGQGPEFLTYFQNEAQLEKSRLLSDRFSAERPKGSFSTLEIQRTEQGDSAMYLCASRQGTEYTDTQYFGPGTRLTVL.

The rearrangement uses TRBV12-3 or TRBV12-4 and TRBJ1-5; no firm D call. V lost 6 bases and J lost 2, with 14 bases in between. CDR3 length: 15 amino acids. For the CDR3, the DNA is TGTGCCAGCAGCAGTAGCGAATTGGGCAATCAGCCCCAGCATTTT. Protein product: CASSSSELGNQPQHF.

The rearrangement uses TRBV29-1 and TRBJ2-3; D is undetermined. The CDR3 sequence is 12 residues long. In germline, CDR1 is SQVTM, CDR2 ANQGSEA. V lost 4 bases, J lost 4 bases, and 9 bases lay in between. This chain's CDR3 is CSVGLDSDTQYF. CDR3 coding DNA: TGCAGCGTTGGATTGGATTCAGATACGCAGTATTTT.

The V call is TRBV4-1, the J call TRBJ2-4; 7 nucleotides match TRBD1. Per germline, CDR1 MGHRA and CDR2 YSYEKL. The CDR3 totals 13 residues. V dropped 2 bases and J dropped 8; count of bases not matched to a gene: 3. The CDR3 here is CASSQLQGDIQYF. The CDR3, as DNA: TGCGCCAGCAGCCAACTCCAGGGGGACATTCAGTACTTC.

This clonotype was seen only a few times. The chain links TRBV9 to TRBJ2-4; D not certain. In germline, CDR1 is SGDLS, CDR2 YYNGEE. With 3 bases removed from V and 7 bases from J, the gap between germline ends came to 17 bases. This CDR3 is built from 15 residues. The CDR3: CASSADLSLGNIQYF. DNA of the CDR3: TGTGCCAGCAGCGCGGACCTGTCCCTAGGGAACATTCAGTACTTC.

The DNA of the CDR3 is TGTGCCAGCAGTTTCATCGGGAATGAAAAACTGTTTTTT. It is translated as CASSFIGNEKLFF. The rearrangement joins TRBV12-3 or TRBV12-4 to TRBJ1-4; no definite D call. The germline V and J ends were trimmed by 3 bases and 5 bases, with 7 bases remaining between them. This CDR3 is 13 amino acids long.

The chain carries TRBV6-5 and TRBJ2-5; D assignment may be TRBD1 or TRBD2 (6 bases each). Trimming pared 8 bases from V and 2 bases from J, leaving 15 bases between. This CDR3 contains 14 residues. CDR1 and CDR2 (germline): MNHEY, SVGAGI. The DNA of the CDR3 is TGTGCCAGCCGACGGGGGCCCCCACAAGAGACCCAGTACTTC. Amino acid sequence: CASRRGPPQETQYF.

The rearrangement links TRBV9 to TRBJ2-4; D call uncertain. Germline CDR1 reads SGDLS; CDR2 reads YYNGEE. Trimming left V 4 bases short and J 8 bases short, with 16 bases between. The CDR3 spans 14 residues. The DNA for the CDR3 is TGTGCCAGCAGCCTCAGTACTGCCCAGGACATTCAGTACTTC. The encoded protein is CASSLSTAQDIQYF. The full variable domain, in which reference TRBV9 and TRBJ2-4 provide the parts outside the CDR3, is DSGVTQTPKHLITATGQRVTLRCSPRSGDLSVYWYQQSLDQGLQFLIQYYNGEERAKGNILERFSAQQFPDLHSELNLSSLELGDSALYFCASSLSTAQDIQYFGAGTRLSVL.

The CDR3: CATTPREARSTDTQYF. As DNA, the CDR3 is TGTGCCACCACACCCCGAGAGGCGCGTAGCACAGATACGCAGTATTTT. The J gene is TRBJ2-3, the V gene TRBV2; D call uncertain. Deletions cut 10 bases from V and 0 bases from J, with 20 bases between. The CDR3 contains 16 residues. Germline V gene data show CDR1 as SNHLY and CDR2 as FYNNEI. Supplemented by reference TRBV2 and TRBJ2-3, the full variable domain reads EPEVTQTPSHQVTQMGQEVILRCVPISNHLYFYWYRQILGQKVEFLVSFYNNEISEKSEIFDDQFSVERPDGSNFTLKIRSTKLEDSAMYFCATTPREARSTDTQYFGPGTRLTVL.

The chain recombines TRBV20-1 with TRBJ2-5, with a tentative D call TRBD2 (5 bases). Between the trimmed V and J ends, which lost 1 base and 4 bases, there was a span of 16 bases. Germline CDR1 DFQATT, CDR2 SNEGSKA (reference sequence). CDR3 size: 15 residues. The CDR3 nucleotides read TGCAGTGCTAGAGCCCGGGAACTAGTGGGAGAGACCCAGTACTTC. Protein: CSARARELVGETQYF.

The chain is built from TRBV20-1 and TRBJ2-1; 9 bases fit TRBD2. The J call may not be correct, given that the DNA end is closer to TRBJ2-7. This CDR3 is 13 amino acids long. CDR1 DFQATT and CDR2 SNEGSKA come from the germline V gene (reference sequence). The CDR3 loop is CSAGLALTYEQYF. CDR3 DNA: TGCAGTGCTGGACTAGCGCTGACCTACGAGCAGTACTTC.

A few counts support this clonotype. The chain joins TRBV7-9 to TRBJ1-3, with a weak D call TRBD1 (5 bases). This CDR3 contains 13 residues. CDR1 is SEHNR and CDR2 is FQNEAQ in the germline V gene (reference sequence). V lost 3 bases and J 7 bases, leaving 10 bases between the germline ends. CDR3 sequence: CASSFGTVNTIYF. CDR3 coding DNA: TGTGCCAGCAGCTTCGGGACTGTGAACACCATATATTTT.

The V gene is TRBV7-9, the J gene TRBJ1-5; 11 bases agree with TRBD1. Trimming cost V 4 bases and J 4 bases; bases outside gene matches: 9. Germline CDR1 reads SEHNR; CDR2 reads FQNEAQ (reference sequence). CDR3 size: 17 residues. The CDR3 region is CASSWQFGDRGNQPQHF. DNA for the CDR3: TGTGCCAGCAGCTGGCAATTCGGGGACAGGGGGAATCAGCCCCAGCATTTT. Combining the CDR3 with reference TRBV7-9 and TRBJ1-5 gives the whole variable domain DTGVSQNPRHKITKRGQNVTFRCDPISEHNRLYWYRQTLGQGPEFLTYFQNEAQLEKSRLLSDRFSAERPKGSFSTLEIQRTEQGDSAMYLCASSWQFGDRGNQPQHFGDGTRLSIL.

The chain has TRBV28 and TRBJ2-3; TRBD1 matches 7 bases. Germline V gives CDR1 MDHEN, CDR2 SYDVKM. The CDR3 has 12 residues. Trimming removed 7 bases from V and 5 bases from J; junction bases left unmatched: 3. CDR3 amino acids: CASNPGGDTQYF. CDR3 nucleotides: TGTGCCAGCAATCCAGGGGGAGATACGCAGTATTTT.

This clonotype was counted only a few times. The genes are TRBV7-9 and TRBJ2-5, with TRBD1 matching 7 bases. The V segment lost 1 base and the J segment 4 bases; nucleotides outside the gene matches: 12. The CDR3 covers 17 residues. Germline CDR1 is SEHNR and CDR2 is FQNEAQ (reference sequence). The CDR3 spells CASSLDRRGKVTETQYF. As DNA, the CDR3 is TGTGCCAGCAGCTTAGATCGCAGGGGGAAGGTAACAGAGACCCAGTACTTC.

The chain couples TRBV28 to TRBJ2-7; 11 bases match TRBD2. The germline CDR1 and CDR2 sequences are MDHEN and SYDVKM. This CDR3 has 15 amino acids. The V segment lost 4 bases and the J segment 0 bases; nucleotides outside the gene matches: 2. The CDR3 loop reads CASSSLAGGSYEQYF. The CDR3 DNA is TGTGCCAGCAGTTCTCTAGCGGGAGGCTCCTACGAGCAGTACTTC.

Comment on this clonotype: At one boundary the junction diverges from the germline segment, which might be a read error. The chain combines TRBV6-6 with TRBJ1-1; D is perhaps TRBD1 (5 bases). Germline CDR1 and CDR2: MNHNY and SVGAGI (reference sequence). This CDR3 is 14 amino acids long. The DNA of the CDR3 is TGTGCCAGCACAATAGGGGCATGGGGCACTGAAGCTCTCTTT. The encoded protein is CASTIGAWGTEALF.

Only a few counts were recorded for this clonotype. V and J are TRBV18 and TRBJ2-6; D is unresolved. Germline-derived CDR1 and CDR2 are KGHSH and LQKENI. Trimming removed 6 bases from V and 4 bases from J, with 4 bases in between. The CDR3 is 12 residues long. Here the CDR3 reads CASSEGANVLTF. The CDR3 nucleotides are TGTGCCAGCTCCGAAGGGGCCAACGTCCTGACTTTC.

This clonotype was seen a few times. The genes are TRBV12-3 or TRBV12-4 and TRBJ1-2; 9 bases fit TRBD1. The CDR3 has 12 amino acids. V shed 6 bases, J shed 4 bases, and the junction held 0 bases outside the gene matches. Here the CDR3 reads CASRGQGYGYTF. CDR3 nucleotide sequence: TGTGCCAGCAGGGGACAGGGCTATGGCTACACCTTC.

The rearrangement joins TRBV20-1 to TRBJ2-7; TRBD1 is a possible D gene (6 bases). The germline V and J ends were trimmed by 5 bases and 3 bases, with 17 bases remaining between them. CDR3 length: 14 amino acids. Germline values: CDR1 DFQATT, CDR2 SNEGSKA (reference sequence). The CDR3, as DNA: TGCAGTGCTCCTCACAAAACAGGGAACTACGAGCAGTACTTC. The encoded protein is CSAPHKTGNYEQYF.

This clonotype was counted only a few times. The chain couples TRBV4-3 to TRBJ2-5; the D call may be TRBD1 or TRBD2 (6 bases each). Trimming pared 0 bases from V and 4 bases from J, leaving 12 bases between. CDR1 is LGHNA and CDR2 is YSLEER in the germline V gene. This CDR3 has 15 residues. The CDR3 loop is CASSQDVGGGETQYF. Written as DNA, the CDR3 is TGCGCCAGCAGCCAAGATGTAGGGGGAGGAGAGACCCAGTACTTC.

This chain connects TRBV29-1 to TRBJ2-7; TRBD2 is a possible D gene (6 bases). From germline, CDR1 is SQVTM and CDR2 ANQGSEA. Deletions cut 5 bases from V and 0 bases from J, with 17 bases between. This CDR3 is 15 amino acids long. CDR3 residues: CSVKLTEGSSYEQYF. CDR3 bases: TGCAGCGTTAAATTGACGGAGGGGAGCTCCTACGAGCAGTACTTC.